These 27 T cell receptor beta chains were sequenced from one sample in a study of technical replicates of blood from several donors. Assay used: immunoSEQ multiplex PCR; TCRdb lists only in-frame clones, some missing. The sample consists of 75,000 to 95,000 clones, almost 97% of them appearing once. Sequencing input: T cells isolated from PBMCs. These receptors originate from a human donor in good health.

The chain recombines TRBV7-7 with TRBJ2-1; the D is unclear. V lost 2 bases, J lost 2 bases, and 4 bases lay in between. Germline CDR1 reads SSHAT; CDR2 reads FNYEAQ (reference sequence). CDR3 length equals 13 residues. The CDR3 coding sequence is TGTGCCAGCAGCTTACGGGCCTACAATGAGCAGTTCTTC. Translation: CASSLRAYNEQFF.

This chain links TRBV9 with TRBJ1-4; 8 bases match TRBD1. Germline V lookup: CDR1 SGDLS, CDR2 YYNGEE. This CDR3 spans 14 amino acids. V shed 4 bases, J shed 2 bases, and the junction held 1 base outside the gene matches. CDR3 DNA: TGTGCCAGCAGCCGACAGGGGACTAATGAAAAACTGTTTTTT. It yields the protein CASSRQGTNEKLFF.

The V and J genes are TRBV7-3 and TRBJ2-3; TRBD2 agrees at 10 bases. The V segment lost 2 bases and the J segment 2 bases; nucleotides outside the gene matches: 7. The V gene's germline CDR1 is SGHTA and CDR2 FQGTGA. This CDR3 region has 17 residues. CDR3 coding DNA: TGTGCCAGCAGCTTACCTTCCCTAGCGGGAGCCACAGATACGCAGTATTTT. Translation gives CASSLPSLAGATDTQYF.

The chain uses TRBV7-8 and TRBJ1-4; 7 bases are shared with TRBD1. Germline V gene lookup returns CDR1 SGHVS and CDR2 FQNEAQ. The V and J ends lost 5 bases and 5 bases, in that order; junction bases with no gene match: 8. The CDR3 contains 15 residues. CDR3 coding DNA: TGTGCCAGCAGCGCATACAGGGGACGAAATGAAAAACTGTTTTTT. Translated: CASSAYRGRNEKLFF. Full variable domain (remainder filled in from reference TRBV7-8 and TRBJ1-4): GAGVSQSPRYKVAKRGQDVALRCDPISGHVSLFWYQQALGQGPEFLTYFQNEAQLDKSGLPSDRFFAERPEGSVSTLKIQRTQQEDSAVYLCASSAYRGRNEKLFFGSGTQLSVL.

This sequence joins TRBV12-5 and TRBJ2-1, with 8 bases matching TRBD1. The CDR3 has 15 residues. Germline CDR1 reads LGHNT; CDR2 reads FRNRAP. V shed 9 bases, J shed 10 bases, and the junction held 17 bases outside the gene matches. CDR3 region: CASQTGVGSLGEQFF. The CDR3 DNA is TGTGCTAGCCAGACAGGGGTTGGTTCGCTAGGGGAGCAGTTCTTC.

The DNA of the CDR3 is TGCGCCAGCAGACTGGGATGCGGGACGGGCACAGATACGCAGTATTTT. The encoded protein is CASRLGCGTGTDTQYF. J is TRBJ2-3 and V is TRBV5-1, with a tentative D call TRBD2 (6 bases). The ends were cut back, 5 bases at V and 1 base at J, with 17 bases in the middle. The CDR3 loop spans 16 amino acids. The germline V gene encodes CDR1 SGHRS and CDR2 YFSETQ.

V gene TRBV2 combines with J gene TRBJ1-2; D is possibly TRBD1 (6 bases). This CDR3 comprises 13 residues. CDR1 SNHLY and CDR2 FYNNEI come from the germline V gene. V lost 11 bases and J lost 7, with 20 bases in between. DNA of the CDR3: TGTGCCGTCACTGCACAGGGAATCGGTGGCTACACCTTC. As protein: CAVTAQGIGGYTF.

The gene calls are TRBV4-3 and TRBJ1-2, with D possibly TRBD1 on 6 matching bases. Germline V CDR1 and CDR2: LGHNA, YSLEER. Between the trimmed V and J ends, which lost 2 bases and 5 bases, there was a span of 15 bases. The CDR3 sequence is 15 residues long. The CDR3 region has the DNA TGCGCCAGCAGCCAACAGAGGGGGGGACCATATGGCTACACCTTC. This codes for CASSQQRGGPYGYTF.

The V call is TRBV18, the J call TRBJ2-3; 9 bases map to TRBD1. V gave up 3 bases and J gave up 3 bases; unmatched junction bases: 1. The germline gives CDR1 KGHSH, CDR2 LQKENI. The CDR3 runs to 14 residues. CDR3 protein: CASSPGTGTDTQYF. The CDR3 DNA is TGTGCCAGCTCACCCGGGACAGGGACAGATACGCAGTATTTT.

The chain has TRBV27 and TRBJ1-2; 8 bases align to TRBD1. V lost 0 bases, J lost 4 bases, and 7 bases stayed unmatched. Germline assignment: CDR1 MNHEY and CDR2 SMNVEV (reference sequence). This CDR3 spans 16 amino acids. The CDR3 nucleotides are TGTGCCAGCAGTTTATCCGGGACAGGTGAATTCTATGGCTACACCTTC. Translation gives CASSLSGTGEFYGYTF.

The CDR3 here is CASSVGLAGGDTQYF. The CDR3 coding sequence is TGTGCCAGCAGCGTTGGACTAGCGGGAGGCGATACGCAGTATTTT. The chain has TRBV9 and TRBJ2-3; 14 bases map to TRBD2. The V gene end was trimmed by 2 bases and the J gene end by 6 bases; junction bases not matched to a gene: 2. CDR3 length: 15 residues. The V gene's germline CDR1 is SGDLS and CDR2 YYNGEE.

The chain uses TRBV6-7 and TRBJ2-7; D is ambiguous. TRBV6-7 is flagged as an ORF with uncertain function. This CDR3 region has 9 residues. Trimming removed 10 bases from V and 12 bases from J, with 13 bases in between. The CDR3, as DNA: TGTGCCATCGAGAGAGGTCGGTACTTC. As protein: CAIERGRYF.

This clone was observed a single time. The rearrangement joins TRBV6-1 to TRBJ2-1, with D unclear. Germline-derived CDR1 and CDR2 are MNHNS and SASEGT. This CDR3 contains 11 residues. Trimming shortened V by 7 bases and J by 9 bases, and 10 bases separated the two germline ends. The CDR3 loop is CASTIQIEQFF. Written as DNA, the CDR3 is TGTGCCAGCACCATACAGATTGAGCAGTTCTTC.

The chain combines TRBV18 with TRBJ2-1; 8 nucleotides agree with TRBD1. Trimming at V came to 5 bases and at J to 5 bases, leaving 5 bases not matched to a gene. Looked up from germline, CDR1 is KGHSH and CDR2 is LQKENI. The CDR3 has 14 residues. The CDR3 here is CASSAGQGHNEQFF. DNA for the CDR3: TGTGCCAGCTCAGCCGGACAGGGCCACAATGAGCAGTTCTTC.

In its sample, this clone was seen once. The V and J genes are TRBV6-5 and TRBJ2-7; TRBD2 matches 8 bases. CDR1 is MNHEY, CDR2 SVGAGI, per germline. V dropped 6 bases and J dropped 1; count of bases not matched to a gene: 8. The CDR3 runs to 15 residues. The CDR3 loop is CASRAESGGSYEQYF. Written as DNA, the CDR3 is TGTGCCAGCAGGGCGGAAAGCGGGGGTTCCTACGAGCAGTACTTC.

This clone was observed a single time. The CDR3: CASSQDLAAYATGELFF. The CDR3 DNA sequence: TGTGCCAGCAGCCAAGATCTGGCGGCTTATGCTACTGGGGAGCTGTTTTTT. J is TRBJ2-2 and V is TRBV4-2; D remains unclear. Germline CDR1 LGHNA, CDR2 YNFKEQ. With 0 bases removed from V and 8 bases from J, the gap between germline ends came to 19 bases. This CDR3 spans 17 amino acids.

This rearrangement joins TRBV27 to TRBJ1-5, with 9 bases identical to TRBD1. The CDR3 totals 18 residues. The junction had 17 bases not matched to a gene; V was cut back by 5 bases and J by 6 bases. Per the germline V gene, CDR1 is MNHEY and CDR2 is SMNVEV (reference sequence). The CDR3 here is CASSVPGTGRFGSQPQHF. CDR3 in DNA: TGTGCCAGCAGTGTACCCGGGACAGGGAGGTTCGGGAGTCAGCCCCAGCATTTT.

V is TRBV9 and J is TRBJ2-7; tentatively, D is TRBD2 (5 bases). Germline CDR1 is SGDLS and CDR2 is YYNGEE. V was shortened by 0 bases and J by 5 bases, with 6 bases between the two germline ends. The CDR3 spans 12 residues. The DNA for the CDR3 is TGTGCCAGCAGCGTAGAGGGAGACGAGCAGTACTTC. Its translation: CASSVEGDEQYF. The full variable domain, in which reference TRBV9 and TRBJ2-7 provide the parts outside the CDR3, is DSGVTQTPKHLITATGQRVTLRCSPRSGDLSVYWYQQSLDQGLQFLIQYYNGEERAKGNILERFSAQQFPDLHSELNLSSLELGDSALYFCASSVEGDEQYFGPGTRLTVT.

The genes are TRBV6-5 and TRBJ1-4; TRBD1 matches 8 bases. The CDR3 runs to 14 residues. With V trimmed by 6 bases and J by 7 bases, 7 bases remained unmatched. Germline lookup yields CDR1 MNHEY and CDR2 SVGAGI. In DNA, the CDR3 is TGTGCCAGCAGCTTCGGACAGGGTGGTGAAAAACTGTTTTTT. The encoded protein is CASSFGQGGEKLFF.

This chain uses TRBV5-4 with TRBJ1-4, with 9 bases matching TRBD1. This CDR3 is built from 15 residues. Germline V gene data show CDR1 as SGHNT and CDR2 as YYREEE (reference sequence). V lost 4 bases and J lost 5; bases outside the gene matches: 6. CDR3 DNA: TGTGCCAGCAGCCGTACCGGGACAGGGAATGAAAAACTGTTTTTT. Translating gives CASSRTGTGNEKLFF.

This chain joins TRBV6-1 and TRBJ2-1, with 9 bases lining up with TRBD2. V lost 3 bases, J lost 8 bases, and 5 bases stayed unmatched. Germline V lookup: CDR1 MNHNS, CDR2 SASEGT. There are 14 residues in the CDR3. CDR3 in amino acids: CASSDAGGLYEQFF. CDR3 bases: TGTGCCAGCAGTGACGCGGGAGGGCTATATGAGCAGTTCTTC.

This chain links TRBV2 with TRBJ1-1; D not certain. Germline CDR1 reads SNHLY; CDR2 reads FYNNEI. This CDR3 contains 14 residues. CDR3 nucleotides: TGTGCTTGGAGGGCCGCCCTGCGGAACACTGAAGCTTTCTTT. As protein: CAWRAALRNTEAFF.

J is TRBJ2-1 and V is TRBV6-4; 8 positions match TRBD2. The trim removed 6 bases at V and 9 bases at J, leaving 13 bases unmatched. The CDR3 has 15 residues. Germline loops: CDR1 MRHNA, CDR2 SNTAGT. The CDR3 DNA sequence: TGTGCCAGCAGCACGGGGGGCGGGAGGCTAGGTGAGCAGTTCTTC. Translation gives CASSTGGGRLGEQFF.

The chain couples TRBV6-1 to TRBJ1-4; possible D gene TRBD1, 5 bases. Trimming shortened V by 5 bases and J by 0 bases, and 7 bases separated the two germline ends. CDR1 is MNHNS, CDR2 SASEGT, per germline. This CDR3 region has 14 residues. The CDR3 nucleotides are TGTGCCAGCAGTCGGACAACAACTAATGAAAAACTGTTTTTT. Amino acid sequence: CASSRTTTNEKLFF.

The rearrangement links TRBV5-6 to TRBJ1-1; 10 nucleotides align to TRBD1. The V and J ends lost 3 bases and 3 bases, in that order; junction bases with no gene match: 11. Germline V lookup: CDR1 SGHDT, CDR2 YYEEEE. This CDR3 spans 17 amino acids. CDR3 bases: TGTGCCAGCAGCTCGTTCGGGACAGGGGTTTTGGACACTGAAGCTTTCTTT. Amino acid sequence: CASSSFGTGVLDTEAFF.

DNA of the CDR3: TGTGCCAGCAGCCGCGGACAACCCACAGATACGCAGTATTTT. This sequence encodes CASSRGQPTDTQYF. This chain joins TRBV28 and TRBJ2-3; TRBD1 might be the D (5 bases). Germline V lookup: CDR1 MDHEN, CDR2 SYDVKM. The CDR3 runs to 14 residues. V lost 6 bases and J 2 bases, leaving 12 bases between the germline ends. The full variable domain, its missing parts supplied by reference TRBV28 and TRBJ2-3, is DVKVTQSSRYLVKRTGEKVFLECVQDMDHENMFWYRQDPGLGLRLIYFSYDVKMKEKGDIPEGYSVSREKKERFSLILESASTNQTSMYLCASSRGQPTDTQYFGPGTRLTVL.

The chain joins TRBV10-1 to TRBJ1-1; 8 nucleotides line up with TRBD1. With V trimmed by 5 bases and J by 3 bases, 2 bases remained unmatched. From germline, CDR1 is WNHNN and CDR2 SYGVQD (reference sequence). This CDR3 is 13 amino acids long. The CDR3 loop is CASSKTGDTEAFF. Here the CDR3 DNA reads TGCGCCAGCAGTAAGACAGGGGACACTGAAGCTTTCTTT.